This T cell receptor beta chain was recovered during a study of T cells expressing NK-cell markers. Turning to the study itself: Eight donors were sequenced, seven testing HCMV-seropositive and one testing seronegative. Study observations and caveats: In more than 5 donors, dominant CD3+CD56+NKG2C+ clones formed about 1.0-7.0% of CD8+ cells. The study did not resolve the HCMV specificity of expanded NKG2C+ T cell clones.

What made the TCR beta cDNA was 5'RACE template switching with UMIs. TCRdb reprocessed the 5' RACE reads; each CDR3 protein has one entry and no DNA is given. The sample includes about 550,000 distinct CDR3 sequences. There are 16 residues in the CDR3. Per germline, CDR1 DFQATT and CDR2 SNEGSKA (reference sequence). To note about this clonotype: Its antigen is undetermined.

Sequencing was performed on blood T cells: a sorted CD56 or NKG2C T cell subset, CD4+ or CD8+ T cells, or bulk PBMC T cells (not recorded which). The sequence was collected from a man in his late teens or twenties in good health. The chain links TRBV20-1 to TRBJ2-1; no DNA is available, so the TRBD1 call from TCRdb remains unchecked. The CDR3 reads CSASLLDRGQVDEQFF.